This TCR beta chain was documented in a study of glioma-infiltrating T cells after dendritic cell vaccination. Across the study: Samples are from glioblastoma patients in Phase I and II dendritic cell vaccine trials. At biweekly intervals, patients got three intradermal dendritic cell vaccine injections.

Only in-frame clones appear in the TCRdb table, and some are missing; sequencing was by immunoSEQ multiplex PCR. The profile shows about 38,000 clones, 82% of them singletons. Study results and limitations: Longer survival after dendritic cell vaccination followed higher pretreatment TIL content.

Comment on this clone: Antigen specificity is unknown.

CDR3 length equals 16 residues. V shed 2 bases and J shed 7 bases, with 18 bases lying between them. CDR1 is SNHLY, CDR2 FYNNEI, per germline. V gene TRBV2 combines with J gene TRBJ2-1; TRBD2 might be the D (5 bases). Material: blood, obtained before dendritic cell vaccination. The sequence was obtained from a human donor with glioblastoma. CDR3 in amino acids: CASSESVRVGDNEQFF. CDR3 nucleotides: TGTGCCAGCAGTGAAAGTGTGAGGGTCGGGGATAATGAGCAGTTCTTC.